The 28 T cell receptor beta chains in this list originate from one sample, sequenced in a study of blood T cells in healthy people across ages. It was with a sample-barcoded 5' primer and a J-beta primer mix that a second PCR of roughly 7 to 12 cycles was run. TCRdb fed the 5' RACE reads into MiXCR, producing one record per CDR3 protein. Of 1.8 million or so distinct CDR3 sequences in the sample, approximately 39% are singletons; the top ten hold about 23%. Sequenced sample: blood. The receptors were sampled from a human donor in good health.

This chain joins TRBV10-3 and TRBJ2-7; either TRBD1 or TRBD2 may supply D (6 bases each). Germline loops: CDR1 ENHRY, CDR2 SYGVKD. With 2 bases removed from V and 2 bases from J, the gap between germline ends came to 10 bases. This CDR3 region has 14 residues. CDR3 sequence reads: CAISEDRTTYEQYF. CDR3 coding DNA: TGTGCCATCAGTGAGGACAGGACTACCTACGAGCAGTACTTC.

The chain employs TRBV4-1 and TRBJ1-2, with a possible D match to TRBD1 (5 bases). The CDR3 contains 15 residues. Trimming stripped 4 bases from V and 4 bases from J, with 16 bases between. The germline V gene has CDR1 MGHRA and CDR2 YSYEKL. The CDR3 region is CASSPARGARYGYTF. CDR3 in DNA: TGCGCCAGCAGCCCCGCAAGAGGGGCACGCTATGGCTACACCTTC.

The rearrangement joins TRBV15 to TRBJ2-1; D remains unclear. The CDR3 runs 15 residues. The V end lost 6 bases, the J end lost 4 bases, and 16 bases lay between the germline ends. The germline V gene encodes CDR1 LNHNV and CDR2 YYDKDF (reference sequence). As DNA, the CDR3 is TGTGCCACCAGAAGCCGGTTGAATTTTTACAATGAGCAGTTCTTC. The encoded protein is CATRSRLNFYNEQFF. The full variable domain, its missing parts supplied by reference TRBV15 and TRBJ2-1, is DAMVIQNPRYQVTQFGKPVTLSCSQTLNHNVMYWYQQKSSQAPKLLFHYYDKDFNNEADTPDNFQSRRPNTSFCFLDIRSPGLGDTAMYLCATRSRLNFYNEQFFGPGTRLTVL.

In nucleotides, the CDR3 is TGCGCCAGCAGCAGCCGGGACAGCCATTACGAGCAGTACTTC. It translates to CASSSRDSHYEQYF. The rearrangement joins TRBV5-1 to TRBJ2-4, with 7 bases that match TRBD1. Matching the DNA end better, TRBJ2-7 makes the J call doubtful. This CDR3 is built from 14 residues. Germline CDR1 and CDR2: SGHRS and YFSETQ.

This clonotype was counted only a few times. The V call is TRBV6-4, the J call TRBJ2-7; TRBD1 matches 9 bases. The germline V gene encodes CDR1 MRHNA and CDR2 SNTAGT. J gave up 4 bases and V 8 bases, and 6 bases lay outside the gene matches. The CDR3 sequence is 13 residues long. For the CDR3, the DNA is TGTGCCAGCGAAGGGACAGGGATGTACGAGCAGTACTTC. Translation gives CASEGTGMYEQYF.

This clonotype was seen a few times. The CDR3 is CASSSWMYNEQFF. The CDR3 DNA follows: TGTGCCAGCAGCTCTTGGATGTACAATGAGCAGTTCTTC. V gene TRBV5-6 combines with J gene TRBJ2-1; D remains unclear. Germline-derived CDR1 and CDR2 are SGHDT and YYEEEE. The CDR3 contains 13 residues. The V gene lost 3 bases and the J gene lost 4 bases, with 8 bases spanning the gap.

The CDR3 DNA sequence: TGCAGTGCTAGAAAAGGCGGAGGGCAGCCCCAGCATTTT. This encodes CSARKGGGQPQHF. V is TRBV20-1 and J is TRBJ1-5; D uncertain. V lost 2 bases and J lost 7, with 12 bases in between. The CDR3 has 13 amino acids. Germline V gives CDR1 DFQATT, CDR2 SNEGSKA (reference sequence).

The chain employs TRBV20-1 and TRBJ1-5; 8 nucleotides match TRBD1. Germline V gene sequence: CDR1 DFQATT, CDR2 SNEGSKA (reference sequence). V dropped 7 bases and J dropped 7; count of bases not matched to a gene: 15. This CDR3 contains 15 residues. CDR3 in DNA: TGCAGTGTCACGGACAGGGTAAACAAAAAACAGCCCCAGCATTTT. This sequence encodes CSVTDRVNKKQPQHF.

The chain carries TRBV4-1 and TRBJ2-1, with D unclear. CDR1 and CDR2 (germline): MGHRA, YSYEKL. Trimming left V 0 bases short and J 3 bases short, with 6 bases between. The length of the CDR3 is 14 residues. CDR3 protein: CASSQDGFYNEQFF. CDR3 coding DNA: TGCGCCAGCAGCCAAGACGGATTCTACAATGAGCAGTTCTTC.

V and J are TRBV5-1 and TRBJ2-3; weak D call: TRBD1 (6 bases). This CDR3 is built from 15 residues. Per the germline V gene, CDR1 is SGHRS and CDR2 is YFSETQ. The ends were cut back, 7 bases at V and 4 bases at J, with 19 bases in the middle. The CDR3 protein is CASGYTAPGADTQYF. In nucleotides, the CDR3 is TGCGCCAGCGGCTACACTGCACCAGGGGCAGATACGCAGTATTTT. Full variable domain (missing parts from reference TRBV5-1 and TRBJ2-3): KAGVTQTPRYLIKTRGQQVTLSCSPISGHRSVSWYQQTPGQGLQFLFEYFSETQRNKGNFPGRFSGRQFSNSRSEMNVSTLELGDSALYLCASGYTAPGADTQYFGPGTRLTVL.

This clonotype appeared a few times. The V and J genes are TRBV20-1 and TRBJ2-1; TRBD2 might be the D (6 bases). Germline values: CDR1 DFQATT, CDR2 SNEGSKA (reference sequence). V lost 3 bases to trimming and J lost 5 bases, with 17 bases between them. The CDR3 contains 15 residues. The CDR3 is CSASSGLHGDNEQFF. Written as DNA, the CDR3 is TGCAGTGCTAGCAGCGGGTTACACGGCGACAATGAGCAGTTCTTC.

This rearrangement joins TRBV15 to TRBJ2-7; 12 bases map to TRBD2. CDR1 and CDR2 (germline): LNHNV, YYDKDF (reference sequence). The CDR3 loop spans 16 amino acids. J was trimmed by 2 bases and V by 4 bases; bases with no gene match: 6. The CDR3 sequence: CATSTELAGGTYEQYF. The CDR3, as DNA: TGTGCCACCAGCACCGAACTAGCGGGGGGAACCTACGAGCAGTACTTC.

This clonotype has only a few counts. The CDR3 loop is CASSYGWGTGYTF. CDR3 in DNA: TGTGCCAGCAGTTACGGGTGGGGCACTGGCTACACCTTC. The chain joins TRBV6-5 to TRBJ1-2; possible D gene TRBD1, 5 bases. This CDR3 has 13 amino acids. CDR1 MNHEY and CDR2 SVGAGI come from the germline V gene. The V gene lost 2 bases and the J gene lost 7 bases, with 11 bases spanning the gap.

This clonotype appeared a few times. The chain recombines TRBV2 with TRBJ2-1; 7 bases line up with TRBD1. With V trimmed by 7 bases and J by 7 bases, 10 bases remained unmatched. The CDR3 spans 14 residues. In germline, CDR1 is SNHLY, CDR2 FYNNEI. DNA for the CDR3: TGTGCCAGCATCCGGGACAGATCTTCTAATGAGCAGTTCTTC. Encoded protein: CASIRDRSSNEQFF.

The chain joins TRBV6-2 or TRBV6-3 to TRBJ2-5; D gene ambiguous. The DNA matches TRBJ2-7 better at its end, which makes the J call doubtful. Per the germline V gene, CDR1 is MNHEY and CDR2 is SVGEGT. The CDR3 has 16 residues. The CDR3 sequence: CASSFSCDLGSHEQYF. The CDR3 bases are TGTGCCAGCAGTTTCTCCTGTGATTTGGGTTCCCACGAGCAGTACTTC.

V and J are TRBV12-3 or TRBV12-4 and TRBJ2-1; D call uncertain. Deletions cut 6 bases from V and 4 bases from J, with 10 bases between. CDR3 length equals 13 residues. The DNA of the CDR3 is TGTGCCAGCAGCTTATACAGATACAATGAGCAGTTCTTC. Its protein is CASSLYRYNEQFF.

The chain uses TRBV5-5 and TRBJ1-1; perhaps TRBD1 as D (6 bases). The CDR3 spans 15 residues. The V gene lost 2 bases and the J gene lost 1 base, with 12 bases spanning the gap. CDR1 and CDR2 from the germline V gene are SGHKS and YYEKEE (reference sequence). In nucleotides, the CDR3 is TGTGCCAGCAGCTTTATAACAGGGTGGAACACTGAAGCTTTCTTT. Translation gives CASSFITGWNTEAFF.

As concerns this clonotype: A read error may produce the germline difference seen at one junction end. The CDR3 here is CAGSRSNEKLFF. The CDR3 DNA reads as TGTGCCGGCAGTCGAAGTAATGAAAAACTGTTTTTT. The chain is built from TRBV9 and TRBJ1-4; D is unclear. Germline CDR1 is SGDLS and CDR2 is YYNGEE. This CDR3 is 12 amino acids long.

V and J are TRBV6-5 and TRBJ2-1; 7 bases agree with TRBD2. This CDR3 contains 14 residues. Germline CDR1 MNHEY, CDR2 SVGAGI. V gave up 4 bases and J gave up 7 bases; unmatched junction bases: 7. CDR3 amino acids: CASSSDRGVNEQFF. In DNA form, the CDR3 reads TGTGCCAGCAGTTCTGACCGGGGGGTTAATGAGCAGTTCTTC.

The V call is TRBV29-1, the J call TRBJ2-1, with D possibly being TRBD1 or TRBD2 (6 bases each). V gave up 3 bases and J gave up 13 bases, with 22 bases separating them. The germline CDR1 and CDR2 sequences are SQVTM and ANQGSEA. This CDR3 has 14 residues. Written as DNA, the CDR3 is TGCAGCGTTGACGCGGGACATAGACAAGAGACCCAGTTCTTC. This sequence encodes CSVDAGHRQETQFF.

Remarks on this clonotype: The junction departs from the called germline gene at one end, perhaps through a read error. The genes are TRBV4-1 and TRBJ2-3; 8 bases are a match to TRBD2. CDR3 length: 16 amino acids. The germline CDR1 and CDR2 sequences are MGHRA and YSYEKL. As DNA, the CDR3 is TGCGCCAGCAGCCAAGTAAGGGCGGGGGGCACAGATACACAGTATTTT. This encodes CASSQVRAGGTDTQYF.

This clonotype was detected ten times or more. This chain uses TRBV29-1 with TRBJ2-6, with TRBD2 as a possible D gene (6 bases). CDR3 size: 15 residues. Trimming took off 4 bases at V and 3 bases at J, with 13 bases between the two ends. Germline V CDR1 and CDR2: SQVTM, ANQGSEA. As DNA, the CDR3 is TGCAGCGTTGGGGGACCGGGGGTTGGGGCCAACGTCCTGACTTTC. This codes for CSVGGPGVGANVLTF.

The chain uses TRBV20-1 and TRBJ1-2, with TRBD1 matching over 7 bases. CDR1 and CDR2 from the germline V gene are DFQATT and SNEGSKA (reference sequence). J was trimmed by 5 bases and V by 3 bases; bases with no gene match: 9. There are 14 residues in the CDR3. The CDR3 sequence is CSARVEGAPYGYTF. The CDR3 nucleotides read TGCAGTGCTAGGGTGGAGGGGGCGCCGTATGGCTACACCTTC.

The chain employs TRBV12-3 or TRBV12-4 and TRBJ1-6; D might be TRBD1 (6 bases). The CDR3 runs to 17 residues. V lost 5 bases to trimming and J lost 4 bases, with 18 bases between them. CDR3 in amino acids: CASSPCLDSSYNSPLHF. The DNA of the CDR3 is TGTGCCAGCAGTCCCTGCCTGGACAGCTCGTATAATTCACCCCTCCACTTT.

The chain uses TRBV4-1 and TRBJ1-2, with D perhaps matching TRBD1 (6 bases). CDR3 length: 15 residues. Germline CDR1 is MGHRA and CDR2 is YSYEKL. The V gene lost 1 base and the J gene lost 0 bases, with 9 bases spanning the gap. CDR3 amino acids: CASSQVGATNYGYTF. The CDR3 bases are TGCGCCAGCAGCCAAGTGGGGGCAACTAACTATGGCTACACCTTC.

The CDR3 spells CASRALTSATNEKLFF. CDR3 sequence (DNA): TGCGCCAGCAGAGCCTTGACATCCGCAACTAATGAAAAACTGTTTTTT. The chain couples TRBV5-1 to TRBJ1-4; no clear D gene. This CDR3 has 16 residues. CDR1 and CDR2 from the germline V gene are SGHRS and YFSETQ. Trimming took 5 bases from V and 0 from J, leaving 14 bases between them.

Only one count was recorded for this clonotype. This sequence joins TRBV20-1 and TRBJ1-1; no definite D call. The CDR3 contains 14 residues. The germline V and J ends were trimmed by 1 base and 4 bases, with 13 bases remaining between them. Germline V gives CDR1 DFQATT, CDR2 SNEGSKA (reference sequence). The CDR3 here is CSARVKGRITEAFF. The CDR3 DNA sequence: TGCAGTGCTAGAGTGAAGGGCCGGATCACTGAAGCTTTCTTT.

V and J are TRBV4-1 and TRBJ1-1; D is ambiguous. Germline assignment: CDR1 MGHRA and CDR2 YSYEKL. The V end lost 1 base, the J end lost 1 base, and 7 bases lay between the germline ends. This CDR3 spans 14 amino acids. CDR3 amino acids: CASSQGPGNTEAFF. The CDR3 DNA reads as TGCGCCAGCAGCCAAGGTCCCGGGAACACTGAAGCTTTCTTT.